The 26 T cell receptor beta chains below come from one sample, sequenced in a study of cytomegalovirus exposure and HLA in healthy donors. The study ran its PCR with 60 Vbeta and 13 Jbeta primers. The protocol was immunoSEQ multiplex PCR, while the TCRdb copy is restricted to in-frame clones and leaves out a portion. The sample consists of some 140,000 clones, 70% to 80% of them appearing once. Sample: PBMCs. The receptor source for this set is a man aged 30 to 45 in good health and CMV-seropositive.

The chain employs TRBV7-9 and TRBJ2-7; D gene unclear. This CDR3 has 16 residues. Between the trimmed V and J ends, which lost 4 bases and 0 bases, there was a span of 16 bases. Germline V CDR1 and CDR2: SEHNR, FQNEAQ (reference sequence). The chain's CDR3 is CASSSVRLKSSYEQYF. The CDR3 bases are TGTGCCAGCAGCTCTGTGCGACTTAAGAGCTCCTACGAGCAGTACTTC.

This clone showed up just a few times. V is TRBV7-2 and J is TRBJ2-3, with no clear D. CDR3 length equals 13 residues. Trimming removed 3 bases from V and 3 bases from J, with 7 bases in between. Per germline, CDR1 SGHTA and CDR2 FQGNSA. CDR3 amino acids: CASSLSRTDTQYF. In DNA form, the CDR3 reads TGTGCCAGCAGCTTGAGTCGGACAGATACGCAGTATTTT.

The chain joins TRBV28 to TRBJ2-7, with 10 nucleotides matching TRBD2. Germline V gene data show CDR1 as MDHEN and CDR2 as SYDVKM. The CDR3 contains 17 residues. V shed 5 bases, J shed 6 bases, and the junction held 16 bases outside the gene matches. The CDR3 loop reads CASSLMWSSGRDSEQYF. CDR3 DNA: TGTGCCAGCAGTCTTATGTGGTCTAGCGGGAGAGATTCCGAGCAGTACTTC.

This clone was picked up a small number of times. This chain connects TRBV4-1 to TRBJ1-2, with D perhaps TRBD1 (5 bases). The V end lost 0 bases, the J end lost 0 bases, and 14 bases lay between the germline ends. CDR1 is MGHRA and CDR2 is YSYEKL in the germline V gene. This CDR3 has 17 amino acids. In nucleotides, the CDR3 is TGCGCCAGCAGCCAAGATCTGGGGACTAGAGCTAACTATGGCTACACCTTC. Its protein product is CASSQDLGTRANYGYTF.

The chain carries TRBV28 and TRBJ2-7, with D possibly being TRBD1 (5 bases). Deletions cut 4 bases from V and 3 bases from J, with 19 bases between. This CDR3 spans 16 amino acids. Germline lookup yields CDR1 MDHEN and CDR2 SYDVKM. CDR3 residues: CASSSSSTGSRYEQYF. DNA for the CDR3: TGTGCCAGCAGTTCCTCAAGTACAGGAAGTCGCTACGAGCAGTACTTC.

CDR3 bases: TGCGCCAGCAGCTTTGTTGGAGGGAGCACTGAAGCTTTCTTT. Translating gives CASSFVGGSTEAFF. The genes are TRBV5-1 and TRBJ1-1, with unresolved D. The CDR3 is made up of 14 amino acids. V lost 2 bases to trimming and J lost 4 bases, with 12 bases between them. Germline V CDR1 and CDR2: SGHRS, YFSETQ.

There are a few counts of this clone. V is TRBV29-1 and J is TRBJ2-6; D unresolved. Per germline, CDR1 SQVTM and CDR2 ANQGSEA. Trimming took off 4 bases at V and 4 bases at J, with 8 bases between the two ends. The CDR3 is 13 amino acids. CDR3 nucleotide sequence: TGCAGCGTTGGAAAAAGCGGGGCCAACGTCCTGACTTTC. Translating it yields CSVGKSGANVLTF.

The CDR3 region is CASRVTRGDHYGYTF. CDR3 nucleotides: TGTGCCAGCAGGGTAACCAGGGGAGATCACTATGGCTACACCTTC. The V gene is TRBV28, the J gene TRBJ1-2, with D possibly matching TRBD1 (6 bases). Trimming left V 6 bases short and J 3 bases short, with 17 bases between. Germline V gene sequence: CDR1 MDHEN, CDR2 SYDVKM. CDR3 length: 15 residues.

J is TRBJ2-5 and V is TRBV5-6; 14 nucleotides agree with TRBD2. Germline CDR1 is SGHDT and CDR2 is YYEEEE. V trimming: 3 bases; J trimming: 5 bases; junction bases outside the gene matches: 12. The CDR3 consists of 18 residues. CDR3 DNA: TGTGCCAGCAGCTACGGGACTAGCGGGAGAAGGAGGGGGGAGACCCAGTACTTC. Amino acids: CASSYGTSGRRRGETQYF.

This chain connects TRBV6-5 to TRBJ1-5, with unresolved D. Trimming took off 6 bases at V and 4 bases at J, with 10 bases between the two ends. The CDR3 has 13 residues. CDR1 is MNHEY, CDR2 SVGAGI, per germline. The CDR3 sequence: CASSPEVNQPQHF. The CDR3 region has the DNA TGTGCCAGCAGCCCCGAGGTAAATCAGCCCCAGCATTTT.

This chain connects TRBV28 to TRBJ1-1, with 11 nucleotides matching TRBD1. The germline V gene has CDR1 MDHEN and CDR2 SYDVKM. The CDR3 length is 16 residues. V lost 5 bases to trimming and J lost 3 bases; unmatched junction nucleotides: 8. The CDR3 loop reads CASSPPVGQGDTEAFF. Here the CDR3 DNA reads TGTGCCAGCAGTCCTCCGGTGGGACAGGGGGACACTGAAGCTTTCTTT.

The V and J genes are TRBV7-3 and TRBJ2-1, with D perhaps matching TRBD2 (5 bases). The CDR3 totals 17 residues. Trimming left V 5 bases short and J 7 bases short, with 24 bases between. The germline CDR1 and CDR2 sequences are SGHTA and FQGTGA. This CDR3 reads CASSANPWESGFNEQFF. The CDR3 DNA is TGTGCCAGCAGCGCAAACCCTTGGGAGTCTGGGTTTAATGAGCAGTTCTTC.

V gene TRBV5-5 combines with J gene TRBJ2-7; tentative D call: TRBD2 (5 bases). Germline V gene lookup returns CDR1 SGHKS and CDR2 YYEKEE (reference sequence). The CDR3 has 12 residues. Between the trimmed V and J ends, which lost 4 bases and 6 bases, there was a span of 11 bases. In DNA, the CDR3 is TGTGCCAGCAGCGGACTTTTCCCCGAGCAGTACTTC. Its protein product is CASSGLFPEQYF. The whole variable domain, filled in from reference TRBV5-5 and TRBJ2-7, reads DAGVTQSPTHLIKTRGQQVTLRCSPISGHKSVSWYQQVLGQGPQFIFQYYEKEERGRGNFPDRFSARQFPNYSSELNVNALLLGDSALYLCASSGLFPEQYFGPGTRLTVT.

The chain combines TRBV10-1 with TRBJ2-1; 7 bases map to TRBD2. The CDR3 sequence is 17 residues long. The V gene's germline CDR1 is WNHNN and CDR2 SYGVQD (reference sequence). Trimming cost V 3 bases and J 8 bases; bases outside gene matches: 16. CDR3 residues: CASSDPGAAGGEDEQFF. As DNA, the CDR3 is TGCGCCAGCAGTGACCCTGGCGCGGCTGGGGGGGAGGATGAGCAGTTCTTC.

V and J are TRBV29-1 and TRBJ2-7; TRBD1 agrees at 11 bases. V shed 6 bases, J shed 3 bases, and the junction held 7 bases outside the gene matches. The CDR3 has 14 amino acids. Germline V gene lookup returns CDR1 SQVTM and CDR2 ANQGSEA. CDR3 region: CSVGAGTGGYEQYF. CDR3 sequence (DNA): TGCAGCGTGGGGGCGGGGACAGGGGGCTACGAGCAGTACTTC.

The chain is built from TRBV30 and TRBJ1-6; a possible D gene is TRBD1 (5 bases). The CDR3 sequence is 13 residues long. The germline CDR1 and CDR2 sequences are GTSNPN and SVGIG (reference sequence). Between the trimmed V and J ends, which lost 4 bases and 5 bases, there was a span of 9 bases. The CDR3 spells CAWKGRDNSPLHF. CDR3 in DNA: TGTGCCTGGAAAGGCAGGGATAATTCACCCCTCCACTTT.

The chain's CDR3 is CAISVGLAMNNEQFF. CDR3 sequence (DNA): TGTGCCATCAGTGTAGGACTAGCTATGAACAATGAGCAGTTCTTC. This rearrangement joins TRBV10-3 to TRBJ2-1, with 8 bases lining up with TRBD2. The CDR3 is 15 amino acids. Germline V lookup: CDR1 ENHRY, CDR2 SYGVKD. V shed 4 bases and J 5 bases; nucleotides not matched to a gene: 7.

V and J are TRBV11-3 and TRBJ2-1; 14 bases are shared with TRBD2. Germline V gene data show CDR1 as SGHNT and CDR2 as YENEEA. CDR3 length: 16 amino acids. V gave up 1 base and J gave up 9 bases; unmatched junction bases: 5. The CDR3 loop is CASSLVSGLAGGEQFF. CDR3 bases: TGTGCCAGCAGCTTAGTCTCCGGACTAGCGGGGGGTGAGCAGTTCTTC.

Concerning this clone: A junction boundary mismatches the germline segment, possibly from a read error. Other DNA sequences from this sample encode an identical CDR3 as well. The chain joins TRBV28 to TRBJ2-5; 7 positions agree with TRBD2. This CDR3 contains 15 residues. CDR1 is MDHEN, CDR2 SYDVKM, per germline. In nucleotides, the CDR3 is TGTGCCAGCTCCGATGGGAGGGAAAACCAGGAGACCCAGTACTTC. Translating gives CASSDGRENQETQYF.

This sequence joins TRBV27 and TRBJ2-1; 12 bases fit TRBD2. This CDR3 spans 14 amino acids. Germline trimming cut 6 bases from V and 7 bases from J; bases unmatched to any gene: 4. Germline CDR1 and CDR2: MNHEY and SMNVEV (reference sequence). As DNA, the CDR3 is TGTGCCAGCAGGTTAGGGACTAGCGGGAATGAGCAGTTCTTC. Its translation is CASRLGTSGNEQFF.

This sequence joins TRBV7-6 and TRBJ2-2, with 10 positions matching TRBD1. The CDR3 totals 17 residues. The junction had 5 bases not matched to a gene; V was cut back by 1 base and J by 3 bases. CDR1 and CDR2 (germline): SGHVS, FNYEAQ. The CDR3 reads CASSLGPGTGDTGELFF. The DNA of the CDR3 is TGTGCCAGCAGCTTAGGGCCTGGGACAGGGGACACCGGGGAGCTGTTTTTT.

The chain joins TRBV28 to TRBJ2-3; D is unclear. Germline lookup yields CDR1 MDHEN and CDR2 SYDVKM. Trimming pared 10 bases from V and 6 bases from J, leaving 17 bases between. This CDR3 is 13 amino acids long. In DNA form, the CDR3 reads TGTGCCACCACTACTCCCGTTTTGGATACGCAGTATTTT. Protein: CATTTPVLDTQYF.

The CDR3 nucleotides read TGCGCCAGCGGGGGACTAGCCTACAATGAGCAGTTCTTC. Its protein is CASGGLAYNEQFF. V usage is TRBV4-1 and J usage is TRBJ2-1; 8 bases map to TRBD2. The CDR3 loop spans 13 amino acids. Losses at the gene ends were 8 bases for V and 2 bases for J; bases not matched to a gene: 2. Germline CDR1 reads MGHRA; CDR2 reads YSYEKL.

This clone was seen more than once but under ten times. The rearrangement links TRBV7-2 to TRBJ2-1, with TRBD2 matching 7 bases. The CDR3 covers 12 residues. V gave up 4 bases and J gave up 9 bases; unmatched junction bases: 3. Germline CDR1 SGHTA, CDR2 FQGNSA. CDR3 in DNA: TGTGCCAGCAGCTCACTAGCGTGTGAGCAGTTCTTC. As protein: CASSSLACEQFF.

This clone was seen a single time. The genes are TRBV27 and TRBJ2-7; 8 nucleotides align to TRBD2. Germline trimming cut 3 bases from V and 6 bases from J; bases unmatched to any gene: 10. CDR1 MNHEY and CDR2 SMNVEV come from the germline V gene (reference sequence). This CDR3 region has 15 residues. Here the CDR3 reads CASSFLSGSSSEQYF. CDR3 DNA sequence: TGTGCCAGCAGTTTCCTAAGCGGGAGTTCCAGCGAGCAGTACTTC.

This chain joins TRBV19 and TRBJ1-1; D is uncertain. V was shortened by 10 bases and J by 2 bases, with 14 bases between the two germline ends. The CDR3 is 13 residues long. The germline CDR1 and CDR2 sequences are LNHDA and SQIVND (reference sequence). In DNA, the CDR3 is TGTGCCACCACCTTGGGCCCCAACACTGAAGCTTTCTTT. It codes for CATTLGPNTEAFF. The full variable domain, rest sourced from reference TRBV19 and TRBJ1-1, is DGGITQSPKYLFRKEGQNVTLSCEQNLNHDAMYWYRQDPGQGLRLIYYSQIVNDFQKGDIAEGYSVSREKKESFPLTVTSAQKNPTAFYLCATTLGPNTEAFFGQGTRLTVV.